This TCR beta chain was documented in a study of identical twins. All donors were healthy, and all were Caucasian. Trimming removed 2 bases at V and 1 base at J, with 8 bases between. The CDR3 totals 14 residues. Germline lookup yields CDR1 DFQATT and CDR2 SNEGSKA (reference sequence). General observations from the study: Cross-sectional statistical analysis was relied on for the conclusions, without the same donors being followed.

This clonotype appeared a few times. Its antigen is not known. A universal primer site arose from template switching, and cDNA bore unique molecular identifiers. A single record per CDR3 protein comes from TCRdb applying MiXCR to the 5' RACE reads. The sample has roughly 720,000 distinct CDR3 sequences, 15% to 20% seen once. The sample also formed part of further work on T cells expressing NK-cell markers. According to that study: Serological testing identified seven of the eight sequenced donors as HCMV-seropositive and one as seronegative.

Input material: PBMCs. The source is a young woman in good health. The chain employs TRBV20-1 and TRBJ2-2, with a tentative D call TRBD1 (5 bases). The CDR3 DNA follows: TGCAGTGCTAGATGGCAGGGGAACACCGGGGAGCTGTTTTTT. Translating gives CSARWQGNTGELFF.